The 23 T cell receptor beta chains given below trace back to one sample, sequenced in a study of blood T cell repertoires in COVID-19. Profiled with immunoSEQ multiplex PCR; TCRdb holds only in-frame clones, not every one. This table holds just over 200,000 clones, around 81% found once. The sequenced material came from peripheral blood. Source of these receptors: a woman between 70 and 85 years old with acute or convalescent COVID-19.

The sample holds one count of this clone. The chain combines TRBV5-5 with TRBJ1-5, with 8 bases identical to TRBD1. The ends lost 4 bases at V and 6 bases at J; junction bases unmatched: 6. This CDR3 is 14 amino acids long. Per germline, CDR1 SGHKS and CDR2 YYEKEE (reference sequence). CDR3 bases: TGTGCCAGCAGCCGTGGACAGGGCCCTCAGCCCCAGCATTTT. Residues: CASSRGQGPQPQHF. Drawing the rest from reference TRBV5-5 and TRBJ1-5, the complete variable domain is DAGVTQSPTHLIKTRGQQVTLRCSPISGHKSVSWYQQVLGQGPQFIFQYYEKEERGRGNFPDRFSARQFPNYSSELNVNALLLGDSALYLCASSRGQGPQPQHFGDGTRLSIL.

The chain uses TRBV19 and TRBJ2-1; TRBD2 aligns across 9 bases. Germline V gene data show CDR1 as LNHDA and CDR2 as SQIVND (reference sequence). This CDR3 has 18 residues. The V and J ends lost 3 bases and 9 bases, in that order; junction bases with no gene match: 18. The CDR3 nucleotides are TGTGCCAGTAGTATTCCACGGGCAATAGCGGGAGTTTTGGGTGAGCAGTTCTTC. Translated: CASSIPRAIAGVLGEQFF.

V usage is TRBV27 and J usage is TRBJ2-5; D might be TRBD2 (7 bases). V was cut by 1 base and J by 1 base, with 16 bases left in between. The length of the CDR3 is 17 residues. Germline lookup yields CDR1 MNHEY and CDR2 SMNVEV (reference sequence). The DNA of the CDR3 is TGTGCCAGCAGTTTATTCTCGGGGGGCGGTATCCAAGAGACCCAGTACTTC. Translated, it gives CASSLFSGGGIQETQYF.

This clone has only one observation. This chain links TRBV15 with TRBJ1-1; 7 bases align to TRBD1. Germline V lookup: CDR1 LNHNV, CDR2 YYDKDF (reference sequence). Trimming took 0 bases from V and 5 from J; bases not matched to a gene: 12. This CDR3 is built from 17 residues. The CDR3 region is CATSRDLAGGEYTEAFF. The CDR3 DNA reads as TGTGCCACCAGCAGAGATCTGGCAGGGGGAGAATATACTGAAGCTTTCTTT.

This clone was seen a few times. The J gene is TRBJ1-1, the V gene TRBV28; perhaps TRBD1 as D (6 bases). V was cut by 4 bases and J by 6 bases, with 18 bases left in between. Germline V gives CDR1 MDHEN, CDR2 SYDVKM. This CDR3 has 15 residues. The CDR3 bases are TGTGCCAGCAGTTCGGAGGGGGGGAAGCGTGCTGAAGCTTTCTTT. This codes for CASSSEGGKRAEAFF.

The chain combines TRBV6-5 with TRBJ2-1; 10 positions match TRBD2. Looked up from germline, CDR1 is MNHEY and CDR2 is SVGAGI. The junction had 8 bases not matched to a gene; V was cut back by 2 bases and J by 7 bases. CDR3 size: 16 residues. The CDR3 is CASSYLRAGGVNEQFF. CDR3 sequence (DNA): TGTGCCAGCAGTTACCTGAGAGCGGGAGGGGTGAATGAGCAGTTCTTC.

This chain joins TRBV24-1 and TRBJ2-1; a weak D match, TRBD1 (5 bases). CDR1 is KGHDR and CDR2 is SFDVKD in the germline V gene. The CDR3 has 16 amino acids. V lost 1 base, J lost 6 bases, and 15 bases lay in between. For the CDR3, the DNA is TGTGCCACCAGTGATTTAGGGGCTCTAGGATCCAATGAGCAGTTCTTC. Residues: CATSDLGALGSNEQFF.

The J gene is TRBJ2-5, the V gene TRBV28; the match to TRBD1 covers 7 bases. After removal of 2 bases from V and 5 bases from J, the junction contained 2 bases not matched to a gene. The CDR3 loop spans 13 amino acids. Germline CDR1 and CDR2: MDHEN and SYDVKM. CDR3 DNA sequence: TGTGCCAGCAGTTTACAGACAGGGGAGACCCAGTACTTC. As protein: CASSLQTGETQYF.

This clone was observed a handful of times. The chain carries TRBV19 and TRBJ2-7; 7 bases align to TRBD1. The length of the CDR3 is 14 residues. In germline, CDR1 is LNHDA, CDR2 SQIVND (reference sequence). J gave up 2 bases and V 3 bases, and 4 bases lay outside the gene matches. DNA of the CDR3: TGTGCCAGTAGTATTGGGACAGCGACCTACGAGCAGTACTTC. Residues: CASSIGTATYEQYF.

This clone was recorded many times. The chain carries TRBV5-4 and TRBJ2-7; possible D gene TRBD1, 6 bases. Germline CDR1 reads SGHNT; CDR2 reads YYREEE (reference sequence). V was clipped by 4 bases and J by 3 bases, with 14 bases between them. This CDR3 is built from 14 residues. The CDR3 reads CASSPRRDNYEQYF. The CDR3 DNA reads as TGTGCCAGCAGCCCTAGAAGGGACAACTACGAGCAGTACTTC.

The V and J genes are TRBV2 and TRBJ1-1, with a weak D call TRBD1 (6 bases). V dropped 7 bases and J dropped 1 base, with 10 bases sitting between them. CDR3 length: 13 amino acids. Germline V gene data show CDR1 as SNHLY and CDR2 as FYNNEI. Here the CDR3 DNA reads TGTGCCAGCAAGGGGGTACCGAACACTGAAGCTTTCTTT. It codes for CASKGVPNTEAFF.

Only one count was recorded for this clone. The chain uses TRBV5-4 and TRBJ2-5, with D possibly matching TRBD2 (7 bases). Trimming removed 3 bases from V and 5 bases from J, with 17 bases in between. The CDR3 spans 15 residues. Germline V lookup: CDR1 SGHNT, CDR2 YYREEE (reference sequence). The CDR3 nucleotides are TGTGCCAGCAGCTCCCCGGGGGGCGGCGTGGAGACCCAGTACTTC. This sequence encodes CASSSPGGGVETQYF.

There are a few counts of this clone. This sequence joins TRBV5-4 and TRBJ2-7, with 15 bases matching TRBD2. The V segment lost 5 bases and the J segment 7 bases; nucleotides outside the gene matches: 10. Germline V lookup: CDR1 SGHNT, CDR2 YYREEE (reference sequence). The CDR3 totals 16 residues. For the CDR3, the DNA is TGTGCCAGCAGTTCAGGACTAGCGGGAGGGCCAAGGGAGCAGTACTTC. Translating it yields CASSSGLAGGPREQYF.

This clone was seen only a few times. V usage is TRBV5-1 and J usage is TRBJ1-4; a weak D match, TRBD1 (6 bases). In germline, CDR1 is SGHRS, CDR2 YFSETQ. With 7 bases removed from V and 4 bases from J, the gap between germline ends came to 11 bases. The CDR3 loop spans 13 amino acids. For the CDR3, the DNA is TGCGCCAGCGGCCAGGGGAATAATGAAAAACTGTTTTTT. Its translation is CASGQGNNEKLFF.

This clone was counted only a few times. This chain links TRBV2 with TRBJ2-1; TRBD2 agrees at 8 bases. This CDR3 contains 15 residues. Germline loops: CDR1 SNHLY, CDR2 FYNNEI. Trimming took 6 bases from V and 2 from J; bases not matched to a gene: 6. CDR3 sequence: CASREAGGTYNEQFF. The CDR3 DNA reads TGTGCCAGCAGGGAGGCGGGAGGTACCTACAATGAGCAGTTCTTC.

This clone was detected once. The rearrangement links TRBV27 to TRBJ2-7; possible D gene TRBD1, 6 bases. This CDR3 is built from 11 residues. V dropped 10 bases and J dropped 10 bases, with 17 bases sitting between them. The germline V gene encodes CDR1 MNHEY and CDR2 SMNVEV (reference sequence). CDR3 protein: CATVRGIEQYF. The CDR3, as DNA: TGTGCCACCGTTAGGGGGATCGAACAGTACTTC.

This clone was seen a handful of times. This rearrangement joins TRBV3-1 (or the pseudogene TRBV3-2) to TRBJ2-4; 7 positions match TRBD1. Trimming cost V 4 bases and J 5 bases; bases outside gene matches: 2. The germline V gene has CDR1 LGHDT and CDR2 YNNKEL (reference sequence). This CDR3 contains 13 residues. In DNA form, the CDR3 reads TGTGCCAGCAGCCGTCAGGGGGAAAACATTCAGTACTTC. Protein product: CASSRQGENIQYF.

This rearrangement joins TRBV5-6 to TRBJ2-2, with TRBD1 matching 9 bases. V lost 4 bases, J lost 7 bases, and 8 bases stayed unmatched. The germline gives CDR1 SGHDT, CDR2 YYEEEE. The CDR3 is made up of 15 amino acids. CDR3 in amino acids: CASSGQQGAGGELFF. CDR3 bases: TGTGCCAGCAGCGGACAACAGGGGGCTGGCGGGGAGCTGTTTTTT.

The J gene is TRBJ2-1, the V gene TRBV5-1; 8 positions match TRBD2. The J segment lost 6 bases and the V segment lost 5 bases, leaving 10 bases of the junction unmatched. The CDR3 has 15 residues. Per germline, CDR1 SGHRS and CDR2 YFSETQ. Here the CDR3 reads CASRDQREWANEQFF. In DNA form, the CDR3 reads TGCGCCAGCAGGGATCAGCGGGAGTGGGCCAATGAGCAGTTCTTC.

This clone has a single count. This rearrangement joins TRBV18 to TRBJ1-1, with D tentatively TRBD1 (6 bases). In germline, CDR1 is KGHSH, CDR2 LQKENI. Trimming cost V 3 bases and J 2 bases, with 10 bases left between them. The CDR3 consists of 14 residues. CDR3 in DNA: TGTGCCAGCTCACCCGGACAGCTTAACACTGAAGCTTTCTTT. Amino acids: CASSPGQLNTEAFF.

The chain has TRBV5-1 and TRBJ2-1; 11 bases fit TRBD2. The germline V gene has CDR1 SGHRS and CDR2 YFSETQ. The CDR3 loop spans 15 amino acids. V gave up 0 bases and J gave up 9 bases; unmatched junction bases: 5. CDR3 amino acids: CASSLALAGVGEQFF. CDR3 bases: TGCGCCAGCAGCTTGGCACTAGCGGGAGTAGGTGAGCAGTTCTTC. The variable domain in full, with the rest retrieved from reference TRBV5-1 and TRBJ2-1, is KAGVTQTPRYLIKTRGQQVTLSCSPISGHRSVSWYQQTPGQGLQFLFEYFSETQRNKGNFPGRFSGRQFSNSRSEMNVSTLELGDSALYLCASSLALAGVGEQFFGPGTRLTVL.

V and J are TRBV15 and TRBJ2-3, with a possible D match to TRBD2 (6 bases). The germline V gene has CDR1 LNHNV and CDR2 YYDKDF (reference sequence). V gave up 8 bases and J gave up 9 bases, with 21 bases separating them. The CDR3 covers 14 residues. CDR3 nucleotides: TGTGCCACCGGGGACTTTAGCCTTGACTTAACGCAGTATTTT. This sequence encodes CATGDFSLDLTQYF. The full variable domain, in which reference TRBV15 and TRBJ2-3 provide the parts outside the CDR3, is DAMVIQNPRYQVTQFGKPVTLSCSQTLNHNVMYWYQQKSSQAPKLLFHYYDKDFNNEADTPDNFQSRRPNTSFCFLDIRSPGLGDTAMYLCATGDFSLDLTQYFGPGTRLTVL.

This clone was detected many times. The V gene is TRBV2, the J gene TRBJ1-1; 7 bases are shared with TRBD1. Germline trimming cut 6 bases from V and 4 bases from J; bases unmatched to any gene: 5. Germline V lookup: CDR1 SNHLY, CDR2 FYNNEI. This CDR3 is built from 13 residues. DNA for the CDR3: TGTGCCAGCAGCCGACAGGGCGGCACTGAAGCTTTCTTT. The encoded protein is CASSRQGGTEAFF.